The 8 T cell receptor beta chains presented below share a single source sample, sequenced in a study of PD-1 blockade in classical Hodgkin lymphoma. Every one of the patients relapsed after autologous stem cell transplantation (brentuximab vedotin exposure was variable). Sequencing used immunoSEQ multiplex PCR; TCRdb keeps in-frame clones, though not all of them. The sample contains around 100,000 clones, around 88% of which appear only once. The material sequenced was peripheral blood mononuclear cells (PBMCs), taken before the second cycle of nivolumab. The receptors come from a human donor with classical Hodgkin lymphoma.

V gene TRBV7-2 combines with J gene TRBJ2-1; D is unresolved. Germline V gene lookup returns CDR1 SGHTA and CDR2 FQGNSA. V gave up 3 bases and J gave up 9 bases, with 9 bases separating them. The CDR3 is 12 amino acids. The DNA for the CDR3 is TGTGCCAGCAGCTTCCACCCCGCTGAGCAGTTCTTC. Protein product: CASSFHPAEQFF.

V and J are TRBV7-9 and TRBJ2-5; 10 nucleotides match TRBD2. The CDR3 totals 15 residues. Germline V lookup: CDR1 SEHNR, CDR2 FQNEAQ (reference sequence). V lost 4 bases, J lost 0 bases, and 2 bases stayed unmatched. As DNA, the CDR3 is TGTGCCAGCAGCTCTAGCGGGGGCTACCAAGAGACCCAGTACTTC. Amino acid sequence: CASSSSGGYQETQYF.

V gene TRBV4-3 combines with J gene TRBJ1-1; D gene unclear. Germline assignment: CDR1 LGHNA and CDR2 YSLEER. V lost 0 bases, J lost 3 bases, and 5 bases lay in between. The CDR3 contains 13 residues. The CDR3: CASSQEMYTEAFF. The CDR3 DNA reads as TGCGCCAGCAGCCAAGAGATGTACACTGAAGCTTTCTTT.

In this sample, this clone turned up once. The V and J genes are TRBV6-5 and TRBJ1-3, with D maybe TRBD1 (5 bases). The length of the CDR3 is 16 residues. V was shortened by 0 bases and J by 4 bases, with 13 bases between the two germline ends. Germline CDR1 and CDR2: MNHEY and SVGAGI. CDR3 residues: CASSYSGASLGNTIYF. The CDR3 nucleotides are TGTGCCAGCAGTTACTCTGGGGCCAGCCTCGGAAACACCATATATTTT.

The rearrangement joins TRBV5-8 to TRBJ1-5; D gene unclear. This CDR3 contains 13 residues. Trimming took 2 bases from V and 6 from J, leaving 9 bases between them. Germline V CDR1 and CDR2: SGHTS, YDEGEE. DNA for the CDR3: TGTGCCAGCAGCTTCTTGGCATTTCAGCCCCAGCATTTT. Translated: CASSFLAFQPQHF.

V gene TRBV5-1 combines with J gene TRBJ1-3; weak D call: TRBD1 (5 bases). V lost 1 base, J lost 6 bases, and 11 bases lay in between. The V gene's germline CDR1 is SGHRS and CDR2 YFSETQ. The CDR3 is made up of 14 amino acids. This CDR3 reads CASSLRQGENTIYF. The DNA of the CDR3 is TGCGCCAGCAGCTTGAGGCAGGGCGAAAACACCATATATTTT. Filled out from reference TRBV5-1 and TRBJ1-3, the complete variable domain reads KAGVTQTPRYLIKTRGQQVTLSCSPISGHRSVSWYQQTPGQGLQFLFEYFSETQRNKGNFPGRFSGRQFSNSRSEMNVSTLELGDSALYLCASSLRQGENTIYFGEGSWLTVV.

CDR3 bases: TGTGCCAGCCGAAACTCTGGGGCCAACGTCCTGACTTTC. Residues: CASRNSGANVLTF. The chain joins TRBV7-8 to TRBJ2-6; D call uncertain. Germline lookup yields CDR1 SGHVS and CDR2 FQNEAQ. V lost 8 bases and J 0 bases, leaving 5 bases between the germline ends. The CDR3 extends over 13 amino acids. The variable domain in full, completed from reference TRBV7-8 and TRBJ2-6, reads GAGVSQSPRYKVAKRGQDVALRCDPISGHVSLFWYQQALGQGPEFLTYFQNEAQLDKSGLPSDRFFAERPEGSVSTLKIQRTQQEDSAVYLCASRNSGANVLTFGAGSRLTVL.

V usage is TRBV5-1 and J usage is TRBJ2-7; 7 bases map to TRBD1. V was clipped by 4 bases and J by 6 bases; unmatched bases: 16. This CDR3 spans 16 amino acids. CDR1 is SGHRS, CDR2 YFSETQ, per germline. CDR3 amino acids: CASSTIRQGRNLEQYF. Here the CDR3 DNA reads TGCGCCAGCAGCACTATCAGACAGGGCAGGAACCTCGAGCAGTACTTC.